The clone carrying this T cell receptor beta chain has at least ten counts. What it recognizes is unknown. This sample was taken from a study of T cells after yellow fever vaccination. The V segment lost 0 bases and the J segment 3 bases; nucleotides outside the gene matches: 11. Germline lookup yields CDR1 LGHNA and CDR2 YNFKEQ. This CDR3 has 19 residues. TCRdb used MiXCR to reprocess the 5' RACE reads, holding one entry per CDR3 protein. The data show 250,000 or so distinct CDR3 sequences, roughly 3.5% seen once. Study-level findings and limits: A minor fraction of clonotypes spanned both CD4 and CD8 compartments.

This sequence originates from a young man who received the YFV17D yellow fever vaccine. The chain links TRBV4-2 to TRBJ2-7; 13 bases agree with TRBD2. The material sequenced was PBMCs, taken 15 days after the yellow fever booster vaccination. The CDR3 sequence is CASSQESALAGGPFYEQYF. The CDR3, as DNA: TGTGCCAGCAGCCAAGAATCGGCACTAGCGGGGGGGCCGTTCTACGAGCAGTACTTC.